The source of this TCR beta chain is a study of identical twins. Study-wide results and limits: Compared with unrelated sharing, twin-shared out-of-frame alpha sequences had more low-probability sequences.

This clonotype was detected ten times or more. Its antigen is unidentified. A universal primer site came from template switching; cDNA carried unique molecular identifiers. TCRdb re-called the 5' RACE reads with MiXCR, one entry per CDR3 protein. The sample includes roughly 570,000 distinct CDR3 sequences, approximately 10% seen only once; the top ten take 3%. The germline V gene has CDR1 MDHEN and CDR2 SYDVKM. V lost 6 bases, J lost 6 bases, and 18 bases lay in between. This CDR3 has 15 amino acids. Separately, the same data were catalogued under a study of yellow fever vaccine responses in identical twins.

V and J are TRBV28 and TRBJ1-5; D is unresolved. The receptor was isolated from a woman in her late teens or twenties in good health. The sample taken for sequencing was PBMCs. CDR3 loop: CASSRRAGGFQPQHF. CDR3 bases: TGTGCCAGCAGCCGCCGGGCCGGAGGATTTCAGCCCCAGCATTTT.